The 5 T cell receptor beta chains listed next were all sequenced from one sample in a study of post-analysis software for immune sequencing data. General study results and limits: A handful of TRBV segments appeared more often in patients than in controls, and TRBV5-6, TRBV5-1 and TRBV20-1 were among these.

These receptors are not linked to any known antigen. Each TCR beta cDNA library carried unique molecular identifiers. TCRdb re-called the PCR reads with MiXCR, one entry per CDR3 protein. The sample yields approximately 660,000 distinct CDR3 sequences, approximately 59% seen once. The specimen was blood. The receptors shown here come from a girl aged 2 to 10 with multiple sclerosis.

This rearrangement joins TRBV4-2 to TRBJ2-3, with a possible D match to TRBD2 (5 bases). V lost 0 bases to trimming and J lost 0 bases, with 7 bases between them. This CDR3 is built from 15 residues. CDR1 and CDR2 (germline): LGHNA, YNFKEQ. The CDR3, as DNA: TGTGCCAGCAGCCAAGATTGGACTAGCACAGATACGCAGTATTTT. Residues: CASSQDWTSTDTQYF.

This clonotype was counted between two and nine times. This chain uses TRBV20-1 with TRBJ2-7; 9 bases agree with TRBD2. Gene TRBJ2-5 matches the end of the DNA better, so the J call may be wrong. The V gene's germline CDR1 is DFQATT and CDR2 SNEGSKA (reference sequence). The length of the CDR3 is 13 residues. CDR3 amino acids: CSALAGIEKTQYF. CDR3 sequence (DNA): TGCAGTGCTCTAGCGGGGATTGAAAAGACCCAGTACTTC.

The gene calls are TRBV29-1 and TRBJ1-2; 9 bases are a match to TRBD1. CDR1 and CDR2 (germline): SQVTM, ANQGSEA. Trimming took 7 bases from V and 4 from J; bases not matched to a gene: 10. This CDR3 comprises 14 residues. CDR3 bases: TGCAGCGCATCAGGCGACAGGGGGACCTATGGCTACACCTTC. It specifies CSASGDRGTYGYTF. Based on the CDR3 plus reference TRBV29-1 and TRBJ1-2, the full variable domain is SAVISQKPSRDICQRGTSLTIQCQVDSQVTMMFWYRQQPGQSLTLIATANQGSEATYESGFVIDKFPISRPNLTFSTLTVSNMSPEDSSIYLCSASGDRGTYGYTFGSGTRLTVV.

The V and J genes are TRBV3-1 and TRBJ2-5, with 14 bases that match TRBD2. This CDR3 has 17 residues. Germline lookup yields CDR1 LGHDT and CDR2 YNNKEL (reference sequence). Trimming took 0 bases from V and 4 from J; bases not matched to a gene: 4. As DNA, the CDR3 is TGTGCCAGCAGCCAAGAAAAAGGGACTAGCGGGGGAGAGACCCAGTACTTC. It is translated as CASSQEKGTSGGETQYF.

This clonotype was seen more than once but under ten times. V is TRBV10-1 and J is TRBJ2-7; 8 bases align to TRBD2. This CDR3 has 14 residues. Germline-derived CDR1 and CDR2 are WNHNN and SYGVQD (reference sequence). V lost 6 bases, J lost 6 bases, and 10 bases stayed unmatched. The CDR3 loop reads CASRSSGAGSEQYF. In nucleotides, the CDR3 is TGCGCCAGCAGAAGTAGCGGGGCGGGGAGCGAGCAGTACTTC.